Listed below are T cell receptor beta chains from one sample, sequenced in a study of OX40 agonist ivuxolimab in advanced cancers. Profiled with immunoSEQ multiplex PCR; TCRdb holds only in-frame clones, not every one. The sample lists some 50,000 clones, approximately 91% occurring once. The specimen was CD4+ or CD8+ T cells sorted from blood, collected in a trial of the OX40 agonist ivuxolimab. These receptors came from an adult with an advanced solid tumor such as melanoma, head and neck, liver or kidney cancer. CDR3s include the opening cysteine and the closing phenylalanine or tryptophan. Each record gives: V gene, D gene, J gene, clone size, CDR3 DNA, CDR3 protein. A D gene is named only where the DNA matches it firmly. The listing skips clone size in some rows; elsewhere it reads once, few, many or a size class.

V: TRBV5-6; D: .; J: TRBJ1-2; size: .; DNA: TGTGCCAGCAGCTTGGACTGGGGTCCCTCAAAAGGAGGCTACACCTTC; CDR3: CASSLDWGPSKGGYTF
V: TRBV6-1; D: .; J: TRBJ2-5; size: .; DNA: TGTGCCAGCAGTGAAGCGTATGGGTTCGAGACCCAGTACTTC; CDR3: CASSEAYGFETQYF
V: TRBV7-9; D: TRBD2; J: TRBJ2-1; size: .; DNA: TGTGCCAGCATCCCGGGGGGGATTTCCACCAATGAGCAGTTCTTC; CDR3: CASIPGGISTNEQFF
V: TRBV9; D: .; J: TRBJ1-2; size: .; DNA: TGTGCCAGCAGCGTAGGGGGGTTCGATGGCTACACCTTC; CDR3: CASSVGGFDGYTF
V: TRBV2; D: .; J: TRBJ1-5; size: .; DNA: TGTGCCAGCAGTGAAGACATGAAGAGGGCAGACAATAATCAGCCCCAGCATTTT; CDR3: CASSEDMKRADNNQPQHF
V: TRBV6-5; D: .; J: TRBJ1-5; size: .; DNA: TGTGCCAGCAGCCCCGCAGAGTATCAGCCCCAGCATTTT; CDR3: CASSPAEYQPQHF
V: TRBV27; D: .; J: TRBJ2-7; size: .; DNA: TGTGCCAGCAGTTTAATCCAGGGGAGCTCCTACGAGCAGTACTTC; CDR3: CASSLIQGSSYEQYF
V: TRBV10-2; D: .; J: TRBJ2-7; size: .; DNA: TGCGCCAGCAGTGGTGCCAGTACCTACGAGCAGTACTTC; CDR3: CASSGASTYEQYF
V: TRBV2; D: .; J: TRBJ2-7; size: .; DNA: TGTGCCAACTCGGGGCAAATGTTAAGCTCCTACGAGCAGTACTTC; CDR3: CANSGQMLSSYEQYF
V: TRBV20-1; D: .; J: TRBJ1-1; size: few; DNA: TGCAGTGCTCGACTGGTCACTGAAGCTTTCTTT; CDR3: CSARLVTEAFF
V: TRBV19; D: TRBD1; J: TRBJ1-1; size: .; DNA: TGTGCCAGCCGAACGGGACAGGGTCTTTCTGTCACTGAAGCTTTCTTT; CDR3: CASRTGQGLSVTEAFF
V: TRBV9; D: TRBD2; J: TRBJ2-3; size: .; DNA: TGTGCCAGCAGCGTAGGTGGAGTAGCGGGTACAGATACGCAGTATTTT; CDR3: CASSVGGVAGTDTQYF
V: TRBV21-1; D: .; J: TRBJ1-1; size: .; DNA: TGTGCCAGCGCCAACGGGCGGGGGACGGGAACTGAAGCTTTCTTT; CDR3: CASANGRGTGTEAFF
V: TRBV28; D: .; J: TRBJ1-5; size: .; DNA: TGTGCCAGCCTCCAGCCGGGGTCCCCAAATCAGCCCCAGCATTTT; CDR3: CASLQPGSPNQPQHF
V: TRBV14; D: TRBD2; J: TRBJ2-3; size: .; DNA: TGTGCCAGCAGCCAAGATGAAATAGCGGGAGATTTGGGCACAGATACGCAGTATTTT; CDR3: CASSQDEIAGDLGTDTQYF
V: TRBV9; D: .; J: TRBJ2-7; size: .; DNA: TGTGCCAGCAGCGTAGGGGGCGGCACCTACGAGCAGTACTTC; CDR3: CASSVGGGTYEQYF
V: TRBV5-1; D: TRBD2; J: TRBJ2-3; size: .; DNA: TGCGCCAGCAGCTCCCAACCTTCGACTAGCGGGAGTGCAGATACGCAGTATTTT; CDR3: CASSSQPSTSGSADTQYF
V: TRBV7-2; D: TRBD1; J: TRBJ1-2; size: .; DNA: TGTGCCAGCAGCTTGACAGGGGGGGGCTATGGCTACACCTTC; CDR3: CASSLTGGGYGYTF
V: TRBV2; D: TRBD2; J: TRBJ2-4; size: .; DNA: TGTGCCAGCAGTGAGATTATAGCGGGGCGGACGGGGGCCAAAAACATTCAGTACTTC; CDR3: CASSEIIAGRTGAKNIQYF
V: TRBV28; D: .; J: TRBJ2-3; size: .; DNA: TGTGCCAGCAGCACGGGACTGGCCCTGAGAGATACGCAGTATTTT; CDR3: CASSTGLALRDTQYF
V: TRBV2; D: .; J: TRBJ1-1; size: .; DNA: TGTGCCAGCAGTGAAGCGTGGGGGAACACTGAAGCTTTCTTT; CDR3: CASSEAWGNTEAFF
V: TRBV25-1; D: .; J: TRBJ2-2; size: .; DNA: TGTGCCAGCAGTGCAACAGGGATCGGGGAGCTGTTTTTT; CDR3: CASSATGIGELFF
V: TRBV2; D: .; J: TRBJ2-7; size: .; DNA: TGTGCCAGCACGGACGTCTCCTACGAGCAGTACTTC; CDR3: CASTDVSYEQYF
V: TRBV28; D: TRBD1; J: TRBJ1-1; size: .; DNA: TGTGCCAGCAGTTTTTTCCAGGGGGCGCGAATAGCTTTCTTT; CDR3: CASSFFQGARIAFF
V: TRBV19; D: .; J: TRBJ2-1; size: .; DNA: TGTGCCAGTAGTATAGCGAACTCCTACAATGAGCAGTTCTTC; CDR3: CASSIANSYNEQFF
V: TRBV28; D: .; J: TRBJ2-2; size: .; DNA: TGTGCCAGCAGTTTATGGGGGGGCCTCGAGAACACCGGGGAGCTGTTTTTT; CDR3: CASSLWGGLENTGELFF
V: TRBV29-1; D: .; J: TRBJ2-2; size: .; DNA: TGCAGCGTCCTACCAGGCCATAACACCGGGGAGCTGTTTTTT; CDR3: CSVLPGHNTGELFF
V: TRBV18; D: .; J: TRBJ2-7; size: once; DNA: TGTGCCAGCTCACCGGGGTCCTACGAGCAGTACTTC; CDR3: CASSPGSYEQYF
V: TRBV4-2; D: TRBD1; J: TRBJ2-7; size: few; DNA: TGTGCCAGCAGCCAAGAATACCGACAGGGAGTTATGTACGAGCAGTACTTC; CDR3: CASSQEYRQGVMYEQYF
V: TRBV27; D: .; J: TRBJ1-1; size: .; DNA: TGTGCCAGCAGTTTATTGGGACAGAACACTGAAGCTTTCTTT; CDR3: CASSLLGQNTEAFF
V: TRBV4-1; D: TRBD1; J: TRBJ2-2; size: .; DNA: TGCGCCAGCAGTCCCTCGGGGACAGGGTTTACCGGGGAGCTGTTTTTT; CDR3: CASSPSGTGFTGELFF
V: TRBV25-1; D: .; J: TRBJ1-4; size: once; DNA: TGTGCCAGCAGTTTAAGTGGGTGGGGTGAAAAACTGTTTTTT; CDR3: CASSLSGWGEKLFF
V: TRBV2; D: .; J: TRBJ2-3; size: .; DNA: TGTGCCAGCAGTCCACATCTAGCGACCGGAGATACGCAGTATTTT; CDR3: CASSPHLATGDTQYF
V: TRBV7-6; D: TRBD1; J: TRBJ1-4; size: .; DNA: TGTGCCAGCAGTCCGACAGGGGGTAGCGAAAAACTGTTTTTT; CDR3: CASSPTGGSEKLFF
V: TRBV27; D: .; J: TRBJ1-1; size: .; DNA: TGTGCCAGCAGTTTACGGGGGGCGGGCACTGAAGCTTTCTTT; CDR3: CASSLRGAGTEAFF
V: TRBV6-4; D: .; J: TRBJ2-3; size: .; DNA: TGTGCCAGCAGTGGGGGCAGCGGATCTGATACGCAGTATTTT; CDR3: CASSGGSGSDTQYF
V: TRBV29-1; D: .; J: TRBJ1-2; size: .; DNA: TGCAGCGTTGCCCTCGGCAGGGGAGGGGGTGGCTACACCTTC; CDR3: CSVALGRGGGGYTF
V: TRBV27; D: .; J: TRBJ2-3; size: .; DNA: TGTGCCAGCACAGGCAGGGACACAGATACGCAGTATTTT; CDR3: CASTGRDTDTQYF
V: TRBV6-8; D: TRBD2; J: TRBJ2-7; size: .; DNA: TGTGCCAGACCGGGGGGGCCATCCTACGAGCAGTACTTC; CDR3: CARPGGPSYEQYF
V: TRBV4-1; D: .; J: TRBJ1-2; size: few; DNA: TGCGCCAGCAGCGTGGGAATCGGCTACACCTTC; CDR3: CASSVGIGYTF
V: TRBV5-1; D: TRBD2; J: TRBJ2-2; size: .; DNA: TGCGCCAGCAGCAGACTAGCGGGAGCTGGGACCGGGGAGCTGTTTTTT; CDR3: CASSRLAGAGTGELFF
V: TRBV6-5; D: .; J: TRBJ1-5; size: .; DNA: TGTGCCAGCAGTTACAGGGACGGAGGCAATCAGCCCCAGCATTTT; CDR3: CASSYRDGGNQPQHF
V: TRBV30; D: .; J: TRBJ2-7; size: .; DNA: TGTGCCTGGAGTCCCCCGACAGGAAACTACGAGCAGTACTTC; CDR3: CAWSPPTGNYEQYF
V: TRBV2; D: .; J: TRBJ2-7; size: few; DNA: TGTGCCAGTTACAGCCAAGTCACACGATTGCAGTACTTC; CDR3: CASYSQVTRLQYF
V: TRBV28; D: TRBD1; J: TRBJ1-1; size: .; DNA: TGTGCCAGCAGTATCCAGGGGGCGTACACTGAAGCTTTCTTT; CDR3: CASSIQGAYTEAFF
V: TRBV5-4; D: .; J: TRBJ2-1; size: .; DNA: TGTGCCAGCAGCAATCCGGACTCCCCGCTCAATGAGCAGTTCTTC; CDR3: CASSNPDSPLNEQFF
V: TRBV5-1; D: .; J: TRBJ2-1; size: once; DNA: TGCGCCAGCAACCCGGGGCCCTCCTCCCTCAATGAGCAGTTCTTC; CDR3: CASNPGPSSLNEQFF